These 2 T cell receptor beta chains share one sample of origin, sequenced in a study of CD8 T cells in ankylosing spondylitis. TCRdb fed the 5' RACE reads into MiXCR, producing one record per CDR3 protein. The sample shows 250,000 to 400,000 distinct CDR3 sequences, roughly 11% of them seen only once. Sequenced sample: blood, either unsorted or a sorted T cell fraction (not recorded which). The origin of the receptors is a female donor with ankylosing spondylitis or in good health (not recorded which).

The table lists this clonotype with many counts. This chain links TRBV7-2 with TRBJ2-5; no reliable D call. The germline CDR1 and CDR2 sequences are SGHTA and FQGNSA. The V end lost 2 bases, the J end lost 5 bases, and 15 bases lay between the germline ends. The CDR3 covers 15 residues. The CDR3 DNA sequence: TGTGCCAGCAGCTTATTAGGTCAGGCCGGGGAGACCCAGTACTTC. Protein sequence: CASSLLGQAGETQYF.

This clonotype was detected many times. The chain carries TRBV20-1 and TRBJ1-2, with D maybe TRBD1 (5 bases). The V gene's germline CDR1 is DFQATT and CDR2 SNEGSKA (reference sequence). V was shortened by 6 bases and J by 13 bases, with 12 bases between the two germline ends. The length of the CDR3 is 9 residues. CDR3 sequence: CSADKGFTF. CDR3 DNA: TGCAGTGCGGACAAGGGGTTCACCTTC.